This T cell receptor (beta chain) was profiled in a study of control samples from healthy donors and cancer patients. Germline CDR1 reads KGHSH; CDR2 reads LQKENI. V lost 2 bases and J 4 bases, leaving 8 bases between the germline ends. CDR3 size: 13 residues. A note on this clone: Within the sample, other DNA sequences also encode this same CDR3.

TCRdb keeps only in-frame clones here, not all; method: immunoSEQ multiplex PCR. The table has 95,000 to 150,000 clones, about 87% seen once. The rearrangement uses TRBV18 and TRBJ2-5; no definite D call. The sequence was collected from a man aged 30 to 45 in good health. Sequencing was done on a sample of blood. CDR3 protein: CASSPREGETQYF. CDR3 nucleotides: TGTGCCAGCTCACCAAGGGAAGGAGAGACCCAGTACTTC.